This record concerns one T cell receptor (beta chain) sequence. The antigen is unknown. Unrecorded immune exposure was likely among donors, who were nominally healthy when sampled. The sample is drawn from a study of cytomegalovirus exposure and HLA in healthy donors. Study-wide findings and caveats: Some public TCRs appeared in many individuals, while most sequences were rare. Fewer than 20,000 TCR beta sequences were associated with HLA alleles at 0.05 false discovery rate in a later analysis. The number of N-insertions in an Asian-associated ancestry cluster was reportedly below the 666-donor mean in a later analysis.

This CDR3 comprises 12 residues. Germline V lookup: CDR1 LNHNV, CDR2 YYDKDF (reference sequence). The V end lost 9 bases, the J end lost 4 bases, and 13 bases lay between the germline ends. PCR amplification relied on 60 Vbeta primers (plus 13 Jbeta primers). The data were produced by immunoSEQ multiplex PCR, yet TCRdb's version contains in-frame clones alone and is incomplete. Among approximately 160,000 clones listed, over 60% were seen once. The sequence derives from a woman aged 25-40 years in good health and CMV-seropositive. The chain joins TRBV15 to TRBJ2-7, with D perhaps matching TRBD1 (5 bases). Material: PBMCs. The DNA of the CDR3 is TGTGCCACTAGTGAAAGGGGTTACGAGCAGTACTTC. Protein sequence: CATSERGYEQYF.